This entry lists 16 T cell receptor beta chains sequenced from one sample in a study of T-cell reconstitution after alpha-beta-depleted transplantation in children. The TCRbeta library incorporated unique molecular identifiers. TCRdb reprocessed the PCR reads with MiXCR, giving one entry per CDR3 protein. Altogether about 92,000 distinct CDR3 sequences are present, approximately 12% being singletons, with the ten largest covering roughly 14%. Source: PBMCs from the stem cell graft donor, taken from the stem cell graft. These receptors were obtained from a human donor who donated a stem cell graft to a child with inherited bone marrow failure.

V is TRBV4-2 and J is TRBJ2-4; D is uncertain. CDR3 length: 14 residues. CDR1 and CDR2 from the germline V gene are LGHNA and YNFKEQ. Trimming took off 5 bases at V and 5 bases at J, with 13 bases between the two ends. The CDR3 loop is CASSTVTPQNIQYF. CDR3 coding DNA: TGTGCCAGCAGCACGGTCACACCCCAAAACATTCAGTACTTC.

The rearrangement joins TRBV29-1 to TRBJ2-2, with a weak D call TRBD2 (5 bases). The CDR3 totals 15 residues. The V end was cut by 7 bases, the J end by 8 bases, with 23 bases between. Per the germline V gene, CDR1 is SQVTM and CDR2 is ANQGSEA. CDR3 sequence reads: CSANTRDPQSGELFF. The CDR3 nucleotides read TGCAGCGCCAATACCCGGGATCCCCAGTCAGGGGAGCTGTTTTTT.

In its sample, this clonotype was seen a few times. V gene TRBV29-1 combines with J gene TRBJ1-3; 9 positions agree with TRBD1. CDR3 length: 13 residues. Germline CDR1 reads SQVTM; CDR2 reads ANQGSEA. The trim removed 7 bases at V and 2 bases at J, leaving 3 bases unmatched. In DNA, the CDR3 is TGCAGCGCGGGACAGGGTGCTGGAAACACCATATATTTT. It is translated as CSAGQGAGNTIYF.

The chain joins TRBV19 to TRBJ2-1; 8 bases agree with TRBD2. Germline CDR1 LNHDA, CDR2 SQIVND (reference sequence). This CDR3 is built from 15 residues. V was pared by 8 bases and J by 6 bases, with 12 bases of the junction left unmatched. CDR3 residues: CASHQAGGRLNEQFF. The CDR3, as DNA: TGTGCCAGTCATCAGGCGGGAGGACGCCTCAATGAGCAGTTCTTC. The whole variable domain, remainder taken from reference TRBV19 and TRBJ2-1, is DGGITQSPKYLFRKEGQNVTLSCEQNLNHDAMYWYRQDPGQGLRLIYYSQIVNDFQKGDIAEGYSVSREKKESFPLTVTSAQKNPTAFYLCASHQAGGRLNEQFFGPGTRLTVL.

The table lists this clonotype with many counts. This sequence joins TRBV5-1 and TRBJ2-7; 7 bases are shared with TRBD1. CDR1 is SGHRS, CDR2 YFSETQ, per germline. This CDR3 spans 15 amino acids. V shed 2 bases, J shed 3 bases, and the junction held 8 bases outside the gene matches. In nucleotides, the CDR3 is TGCGCCAGCAGCTTCTCCAGGGGGACAAACTACGAGCAGTACTTC. Translating gives CASSFSRGTNYEQYF.

This clonotype was picked up many times. The chain recombines TRBV20-1 with TRBJ2-1; 10 bases match TRBD2. The V and J ends lost 5 bases and 6 bases, in that order; junction bases with no gene match: 7. CDR3 size: 14 residues. Germline V lookup: CDR1 DFQATT, CDR2 SNEGSKA (reference sequence). The CDR3 region has the DNA TGCAGTGCTTCGGGACTAGCGAGACCCAATGAGCAGTTCTTC. As protein: CSASGLARPNEQFF.

A few counts support this clonotype. The chain is built from TRBV29-1 and TRBJ2-7; possibly TRBD1 for D (6 bases). CDR3 length equals 12 residues. In germline, CDR1 is SQVTM, CDR2 ANQGSEA. V gave up 6 bases and J gave up 2 bases, with 11 bases separating them. The CDR3 bases are TGCAGCGTAAGCAGGGGTACCTACGAGCAGTACTTC. Translated: CSVSRGTYEQYF.

The chain links TRBV18 to TRBJ1-5, with 9 bases lining up with TRBD1. The CDR3 is made up of 16 amino acids. Trimming took 5 bases from V and 6 from J; bases not matched to a gene: 11. Germline loops: CDR1 KGHSH, CDR2 LQKENI. Here the CDR3 reads CASSSLGQGLGQPQHF. CDR3 sequence (DNA): TGTGCCAGCTCATCTTTGGGACAGGGATTGGGTCAGCCCCAGCATTTT.

This clonotype appeared many times. V and J are TRBV12-3 or TRBV12-4 and TRBJ2-6, with D unclear. Trimming took 4 bases from V and 4 from J, leaving 14 bases between them. The CDR3 sequence is 16 residues long. The CDR3 loop is CASSSYRTPGANVLTF. In DNA, the CDR3 is TGTGCCAGCAGTTCCTACCGGACCCCCGGGGCCAACGTCCTGACTTTC.

This clonotype occurred many times. V gene TRBV20-1 combines with J gene TRBJ2-3; no firm D call. V was clipped by 6 bases and J by 4 bases, with 20 bases between them. The CDR3 covers 15 residues. The germline V gene encodes CDR1 DFQATT and CDR2 SNEGSKA (reference sequence). The CDR3 DNA reads TGCAGTGCATTCCCGCGGAAACTTGGCGCAGATACGCAGTATTTT. It yields the protein CSAFPRKLGADTQYF.

This clonotype showed up many times. The V gene is TRBV6-5, the J gene TRBJ2-5; no clear D. Trimming removed 5 bases at V and 4 bases at J, with 11 bases between. This CDR3 is built from 13 residues. The V gene's germline CDR1 is MNHEY and CDR2 SVGAGI. Here the CDR3 DNA reads TGTGCCAGCAGTATATTGGTAGGAGAGACCCAGTACTTC. Encoded protein: CASSILVGETQYF.

This clonotype was observed at least ten times. This chain connects TRBV10-3 to TRBJ1-5, with D unclear. V was trimmed by 4 bases and J by 5 bases, leaving 9 bases between them. Germline CDR1 ENHRY, CDR2 SYGVKD. CDR3 length: 13 amino acids. This CDR3 reads CAISAFVDQPQHF. The CDR3 bases are TGTGCCATCAGTGCTTTTGTGGATCAGCCCCAGCATTTT.

This clonotype was observed a handful of times. The V and J genes are TRBV29-1 and TRBJ1-6; D gene ambiguous. V was clipped by 4 bases and J by 6 bases, with 10 bases between them. The CDR3 loop spans 13 amino acids. Germline V gene sequence: CDR1 SQVTM, CDR2 ANQGSEA. The CDR3 DNA reads TGCAGCGTTGGGGAGGGTGGTAATTCACCCCTCCACTTT. Translated: CSVGEGGNSPLHF. The full variable domain, with the rest looked up from reference TRBV29-1 and TRBJ1-6, is SAVISQKPSRDICQRGTSLTIQCQVDSQVTMMFWYRQQPGQSLTLIATANQGSEATYESGFVIDKFPISRPNLTFSTLTVSNMSPEDSSIYLCSVGEGGNSPLHFGNGTRLTVT.

This clonotype was seen ten or more times. J is TRBJ1-4 and V is TRBV5-1, with 8 bases that match TRBD1. There are 16 residues in the CDR3. Looked up from germline, CDR1 is SGHRS and CDR2 is YFSETQ. V lost 5 bases, J lost 3 bases, and 9 bases stayed unmatched. CDR3 bases: TGCGCCAGCAGTCGGTCCCAGGGGGCGGCTAATGAAAAACTGTTTTTT. Its translation is CASSRSQGAANEKLFF.

This chain uses TRBV18 with TRBJ2-7, with D maybe TRBD2 (5 bases). CDR3 length: 11 residues. From germline, CDR1 is KGHSH and CDR2 LQKENI. V was pared by 5 bases and J by 5 bases, with 7 bases between. The chain's CDR3 is CASSGGDEQYF. CDR3 bases: TGTGCCAGCTCAGGAGGTGACGAGCAGTACTTC. Drawing the rest from reference TRBV18 and TRBJ2-7, the complete variable domain is NAGVMQNPRHLVRRRGQEARLRCSPMKGHSHVYWYRQLPEEGLKFMVYLQKENIIDESGMPKERFSAEFPKEGPSILRIQQVVRGDSAAYFCASSGGDEQYFGPGTRLTVT.

This clonotype was recorded at least ten times. The V call is TRBV12-3 or TRBV12-4, the J call TRBJ1-1; the D is unclear. The length of the CDR3 is 14 residues. With 11 bases removed from V and 0 bases from J, the gap between germline ends came to 16 bases. CDR3 in amino acids: CAVPLVDMNTEAFF. The CDR3, as DNA: TGTGCCGTCCCCTTGGTAGACATGAACACTGAAGCTTTCTTT.